These T cell receptor beta chains were read from a single sample in a study of cytomegalovirus exposure and HLA in healthy donors. The assay was immunoSEQ multiplex PCR, and TCRdb's table has in-frame clones only and misses some. Here the sample spans fewer than 200,000 clones, roughly 82% being singletons. Sequencing was carried out using PBMCs. The receptor set was obtained from a man over 45 in good health and CMV-seropositive. Each CDR3 is given with its conserved first and last residue. A D gene is named only where the DNA matches it firmly. Expanded clones get a size class; other rows say once, few or many, or leave the size out.

DNA	CDR3	D	V	J	size
TGTGCCAGCAGCGGACTAGCGGGAGGGTACAATGAGCAGTTCTTC	CASSGLAGGYNEQFF	TRBD2	TRBV9	TRBJ2-1	few
TGTGCCAGCAGTTTGAGCCATTACTACGAGCAGTACTTC	CASSLSHYYEQYF	.	TRBV28	TRBJ2-7	.
TGTGCCAGCTCGCGGGAGGGCAATCAGCCCCAGCATTTT	CASSREGNQPQHF	.	TRBV2	TRBJ1-5	.
TGTGCCAGCAGCTCGACAGGGGCCCGGGGGAGCGAGCAGTACTTC	CASSSTGARGSEQYF	TRBD1	TRBV28	TRBJ2-7	.
TGTGCCAGTCGGACAGGGTTGAGTCAGCCCCAGCATTTT	CASRTGLSQPQHF	TRBD1	TRBV6-5	TRBJ1-5	.
TGTGCCAGCAGTGAAGCGCGTCTGCACTACGAGCAGTACTTC	CASSEARLHYEQYF	.	TRBV2	TRBJ2-7	.
TGTGCCAGCAGCTCCTCCGGGACTACCGAGACCCAGTACTTC	CASSSSGTTETQYF	TRBD2	TRBV7-2	TRBJ2-5	once
TGCGCCAGCAGCTTTGGACTAGCGGGAGTATACGAGCAGTACTTC	CASSFGLAGVYEQYF	TRBD2	TRBV5-1	TRBJ2-7	.
TGTGCCACCAGCAGAGATCTCCGGACAGGGAAGAGCACTGAAGCTTTCTTT	CATSRDLRTGKSTEAFF	TRBD1	TRBV15	TRBJ1-1	.
TGTGCCAGCAGTTTAACCGGGAAAGCTTTCTTT	CASSLTGKAFF	.	TRBV28	TRBJ1-1	.
TGTGCCAGCAGCATACAGCCCAGGGAGCAGTACTTC	CASSIQPREQYF	.	TRBV11-1	TRBJ2-7	once
TGCGCCAGCAGCCAAGTAGCGTCAGCGAACACCGGGGAGCTGTTTTTT	CASSQVASANTGELFF	.	TRBV4-3	TRBJ2-2	once
TGTGCCAGCAGCAAAGCGCTTGCTAGCGGGACCCAAGAGACCCAGTACTTC	CASSKALASGTQETQYF	.	TRBV21-1	TRBJ2-5	.
TGTGCCAGCAGTTCCACCCCGGAGCGGGAGATAGATACGCAGTATTTT	CASSSTPEREIDTQYF	TRBD2	TRBV28	TRBJ2-3	.
TGTGCCAGCAGCTTGGAAGTCGGGGGGGTAGGAGATACGCAGTATTTT	CASSLEVGGVGDTQYF	TRBD2	TRBV5-6	TRBJ2-3	once
TGTGCCACCAGCAGAACAGGGTTGGCTTACACCGGGGAGCTGTTTTTT	CATSRTGLAYTGELFF	.	TRBV15	TRBJ2-2	.
TGTGCCAGCAGTTCCGGACAGGGGCCCCCAGAGACCCAGTACTTC	CASSSGQGPPETQYF	TRBD1	TRBV6-5	TRBJ2-5	.
TGTGCCAGCAGTTTAGTTGGCAGCTACGAGCAGTACTTC	CASSLVGSYEQYF	.	TRBV28	TRBJ2-7	.
TGTGCCAGCCAGGTGAACTATGGCTACACCTTC	CASQVNYGYTF	.	TRBV28	TRBJ1-2	.
TGTGCCAGCAGCAATAGCGGAGCTATTCAGTACTTC	CASSNSGAIQYF	.	TRBV7-9	TRBJ2-4	.
TGTGCCAGCAGTTTCATAGGGACAGGGATCTTGTCGAACACCGGGGAGCTGTTTTTT	CASSFIGTGILSNTGELFF	TRBD1	TRBV28	TRBJ2-2	few
TGTGCCAGTAGCCCCCGGGGAGCTTACAATGAGCAGTTCTTC	CASSPRGAYNEQFF	.	TRBV19	TRBJ2-1	few